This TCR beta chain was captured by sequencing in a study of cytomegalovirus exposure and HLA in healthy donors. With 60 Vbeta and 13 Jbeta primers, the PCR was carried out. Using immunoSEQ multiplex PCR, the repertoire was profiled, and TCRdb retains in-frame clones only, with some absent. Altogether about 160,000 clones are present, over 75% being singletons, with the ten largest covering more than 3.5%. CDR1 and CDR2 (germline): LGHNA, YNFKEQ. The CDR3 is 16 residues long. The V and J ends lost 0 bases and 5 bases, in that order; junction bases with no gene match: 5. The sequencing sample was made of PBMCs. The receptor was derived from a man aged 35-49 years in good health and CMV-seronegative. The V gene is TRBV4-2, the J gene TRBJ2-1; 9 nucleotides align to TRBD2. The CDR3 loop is CASSQEEAGGNNEQFF. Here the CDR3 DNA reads TGTGCCAGCAGCCAAGAGGAGGCGGGGGGGAACAATGAGCAGTTCTTC.